This TCR beta chain is drawn from a study of blood T cells in healthy people across ages (dated by TCRdb to 2015 to 2017). Notes on the research overall: In model experiments, roughly one uniquely barcoded TCR beta cDNA molecule per two T cells was captured by template switching. To track age-related changes in TCR beta repertoire diversity, the study relied on deep sequencing normalized with unique cDNA molecular identifiers. The donors were divided into four age groups: young (average around 17 years), middle-aged (around 37), aged (approximately 62) and long-lived (approximately 74). Donors of different ages were randomly distributed across sequencing lanes to avoid experimental bias. Using the same blood draw, the study looked at two additional independent replicas of 1 million unique cDNA reads for two donors, one aged 18 to 30 and the other aged 80 or older.

The germline V gene supplies CDR1 MGHRA and CDR2 YSYEKL. The CDR3, from cysteine to phenylalanine, totals 16 residues. The read is trimmed to its CDR3 DNA, 48 bases read in frame from base 1. Comment on this clonotype: Its antigen has not been determined. Base qualities are not provided; no much larger clone lies one nucleotide away.

Donors were 30 to 45 systemically healthy Caucasian individuals from Russia aged roughly 6 to 95 years. Each donor gave ten milliliters of peripheral blood, collected into EDTA-treated Vacutainer tubes. PBMCs were isolated by Ficoll-Paque density-gradient centrifugation, with at least 6 million obtained per sample. Total RNA, at least 6 micrograms per sample, was extracted from PBMCs with Trizol reagent. For every donor, flow cytometry on a PBMC aliquot measured the percentage of naive CD45RAhigh/CD27high T cells. Results the study describes overall, beyond this receptor: Observed TCR beta diversity correlated strongly with the percentage of naive T cells measured by flow cytometry. The long-lived group showed more naive CD4+ T cells, fewer expanded clones and increased TCR diversity than the aged group, suggesting age selection. Estimates of total diversity from one million sequenced T cells were regarded as lower bounds and underestimates. Observed TCR beta diversity per million T cells fell roughly linearly with age, and a significant reduction was already apparent by age around 40. Because the CMV infection status of the donors was unknown, age-related changes in expanded clonotypes may potentially have been confounded. Because profiling used bulk unsorted PBMCs, naive and antigen-experienced compartments could not be compared conclusively.

Libraries were constructed by 5' RACE. Sequencing took place on an Illumina HiSeq 2500. A second 7 to 11 cycle PCR used a sample-barcoded 5' primer and a J-beta primer mix. A template-switch 5' adaptor carrying 12 random nucleotides introduced a unique molecular identifier onto each TCR beta cDNA molecule. Each sample yielded at least 2.5 million CDR3-containing paired-end reads. First-strand cDNA synthesis was performed from all RNA using the Mint cDNA synthesis kit, with priming by a TRBC-specific oligonucleotide. Following uracil-DNA glycosylase treatment, all cDNA underwent a first 18-cycle PCR with the universal primers M1SS and BC2_uni_R. Under the source paper's analysis protocol: For normalization, 1 million high-quality reads were randomly selected from each sample, with every read carrying a distinct molecular identifier. Reads with shared molecular identifiers were discarded instead of being binned into consensus sequences. MiTCR, with a Q25 quality threshold and the strictest error-elimination algorithm, was used for CDR3 identification, clonotype clustering and error correction. A nonparametric unseen species model with Euler transformation was used to estimate lower-bound total TCR beta diversity. In TCRdb, the public reads were trimmed at Q25 with fastp and aligned with MiXCR, with productive beta chains retained. Rows are combined by CDR3 protein, so each entry shows the most common genes and DNA. The V and J calls and clone size come from TCRdb's table, not from the authors' own analysis. The table for this sample lists hundreds of thousands of distinct CDR3 sequences; about 25% of them were counted only once. Approximately 29% of the sample belongs to the ten largest clones.

The rearrangement combines TRBV4-1 with TRBJ2-5; TRBD2 aligns with 13 central bases. The J call may be mistaken, given a closer DNA end match to TRBJ2-7. This receptor was taken from a woman between 65 and 79 years old in good health. Source material: blood. The CDR3 corresponds to CASSQDKLAGGYEQYF. The DNA sequence follows: TGCGCCAGCAGCCAAGATAAACTAGCGGGGGGGTACGAGCAGTACTTC.